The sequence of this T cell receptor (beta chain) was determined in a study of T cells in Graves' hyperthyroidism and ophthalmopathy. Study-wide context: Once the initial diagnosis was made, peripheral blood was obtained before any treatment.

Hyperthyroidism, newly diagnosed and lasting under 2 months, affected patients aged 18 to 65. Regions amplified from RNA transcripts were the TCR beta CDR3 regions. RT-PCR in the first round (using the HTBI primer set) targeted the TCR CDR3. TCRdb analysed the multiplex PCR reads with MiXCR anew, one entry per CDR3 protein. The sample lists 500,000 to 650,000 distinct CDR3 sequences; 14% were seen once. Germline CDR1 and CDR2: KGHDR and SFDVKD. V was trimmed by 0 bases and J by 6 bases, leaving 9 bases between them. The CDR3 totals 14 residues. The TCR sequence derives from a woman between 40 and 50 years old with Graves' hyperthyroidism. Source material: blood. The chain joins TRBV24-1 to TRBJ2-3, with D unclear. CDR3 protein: CATSDLNHVDTQYF. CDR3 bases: TGTGCCACCAGTGATTTGAACCACGTGGATACGCAGTATTTT.